These 24 T cell receptor beta chains were sequenced from one sample in a study of blood T cell repertoires in COVID-19. Method: immunoSEQ multiplex PCR; TCRdb's copy keeps in-frame clones and lacks some. The sample lists 95,000 to 150,000 clones; 78% were seen once. Sequencing was done on a sample of peripheral blood. These receptor sequences come from a man aged 70 or older with acute or convalescent COVID-19.

The chain employs TRBV7-3 and TRBJ2-1; a weak D match, TRBD1 (6 bases). Trimming took off 5 bases at V and 8 bases at J, with 19 bases between the two ends. The CDR3 totals 15 residues. Germline V gene data show CDR1 as SGHTA and CDR2 as FQGTGA. CDR3 residues: CASSPRRDAGDEQFF. The CDR3 coding sequence is TGTGCCAGCAGCCCCCGCCGGGACGCAGGGGATGAGCAGTTCTTC.

This clone showed up just a few times. The genes are TRBV7-2 and TRBJ1-5; unclear D gene. Germline CDR1 reads SGHTA; CDR2 reads FQGNSA. Deletions cut 4 bases from V and 6 bases from J, with 10 bases between. This CDR3 has 13 amino acids. The CDR3 reads CASSSLGSQPQHF. The CDR3 nucleotides are TGTGCCAGCAGCTCCCTGGGGAGTCAGCCCCAGCATTTT.

The chain carries TRBV28 and TRBJ2-3; D remains ambiguous. CDR3 length: 14 residues. The germline V and J ends were trimmed by 7 bases and 4 bases, with 15 bases remaining between them. Looked up from germline, CDR1 is MDHEN and CDR2 is SYDVKM. As DNA, the CDR3 is TGTGCCAGCATTCAAGCTGGAGATTCAGATACGCAGTATTTT. Its translation is CASIQAGDSDTQYF.

The rearrangement uses TRBV5-1 and TRBJ1-2, with D unresolved. The germline V gene encodes CDR1 SGHRS and CDR2 YFSETQ. Trimming removed 4 bases from V and 5 bases from J, with 12 bases in between. The CDR3 runs 13 residues. CDR3 in amino acids: CASSVPDSYGYTF. The CDR3 coding sequence is TGCGCCAGCAGCGTCCCCGACTCGTATGGCTACACCTTC.

The chain has TRBV5-1 and TRBJ1-2; 9 bases are a match to TRBD1. The germline gives CDR1 SGHRS, CDR2 YFSETQ. This CDR3 region has 13 residues. The J segment lost 8 bases and the V segment lost 4 bases, leaving 6 bases of the junction unmatched. In DNA form, the CDR3 reads TGCGCCAGCAGCACACAGGGGGCGAGCGGCTACACCTTC. Amino acid sequence: CASSTQGASGYTF.

The chain uses TRBV9 and TRBJ2-1, with D maybe TRBD2 (5 bases). V was trimmed by 0 bases and J by 0 bases, leaving 10 bases between them. Germline V gives CDR1 SGDLS, CDR2 YYNGEE. This CDR3 spans 16 amino acids. CDR3 protein: CASSVDMGSSYNEQFF. The CDR3 DNA follows: TGTGCCAGCAGCGTAGATATGGGGAGCTCCTACAATGAGCAGTTCTTC.

This clone appeared a single time. The chain combines TRBV29-1 with TRBJ2-5, with TRBD1 identical over 11 bases. Trimming cost V 7 bases and J 4 bases; bases outside gene matches: 11. Germline V CDR1 and CDR2: SQVTM, ANQGSEA. This CDR3 is built from 15 residues. The CDR3 loop reads CSAAKGQGARETQYF. The CDR3 coding sequence is TGCAGCGCCGCCAAAGGACAGGGGGCTCGAGAGACCCAGTACTTC.

The chain has TRBV30 and TRBJ2-4; 11 positions agree with TRBD1. Trimming cost V 5 bases and J 6 bases; bases outside gene matches: 3. Germline V gene sequence: CDR1 GTSNPN, CDR2 SVGIG (reference sequence). The CDR3 is made up of 13 amino acids. The CDR3 spells CAWGQGALNIQYF. The CDR3 nucleotides read TGTGCCTGGGGACAGGGGGCATTAAACATTCAGTACTTC.

The chain recombines TRBV11-2 with TRBJ1-2; D call uncertain. The V end was cut by 1 base, the J end by 4 bases, with 4 bases between. CDR1 SGHAT and CDR2 FQNNGV come from the germline V gene. There are 12 residues in the CDR3. The CDR3, as DNA: TGTGCCAGCAGCTTAGGACTCTATGGCTACACCTTC. It encodes CASSLGLYGYTF. The whole variable domain, filled in from reference TRBV11-2 and TRBJ1-2, reads EAGVAQSPRYKIIEKRQSVAFWCNPISGHATLYWYQQILGQGPKLLIQFQNNGVVDDSQLPKDRFSAERLKGVDSTLKIQPAKLEDSAVYLCASSLGLYGYTFGSGTRLTVV.

The CDR3 spells CASSVQGLTEAFF. The CDR3 region has the DNA TGTGCCAGCAGCGTACAGGGGCTAACTGAAGCTTTCTTT. This chain links TRBV9 with TRBJ1-1; possibly TRBD1 for D (6 bases). V was trimmed by 1 base and J by 5 bases, leaving 9 bases between them. Germline values: CDR1 SGDLS, CDR2 YYNGEE. There are 13 residues in the CDR3.

This chain connects TRBV6-6 to TRBJ1-2, with 11 positions matching TRBD1. Trimming at V came to 2 bases and at J to 4 bases, leaving 3 bases not matched to a gene. Germline CDR1 and CDR2: MNHNY and SVGAGI (reference sequence). The CDR3 has 15 amino acids. The CDR3 nucleotides are TGTGCCAGCAGTTACGGGGACAGGGGGGCCTATGGCTACACCTTC. As protein: CASSYGDRGAYGYTF.

The rearrangement links TRBV15 to TRBJ2-5; TRBD1 matches at 8 bases. The CDR3 runs 14 residues. Germline V gene data show CDR1 as LNHNV and CDR2 as YYDKDF (reference sequence). Trimming cost V 3 bases and J 5 bases; bases outside gene matches: 5. CDR3 in DNA: TGTGCCACCAGCAGGGGCAGGGGGCTTGAGACCCAGTACTTC. Translating it yields CATSRGRGLETQYF.

This chain connects TRBV5-4 to TRBJ2-5, with 11 bases lining up with TRBD2. The V gene end was trimmed by 5 bases and the J gene end by 2 bases; junction bases not matched to a gene: 2. CDR1 and CDR2 (germline): SGHNT, YYREEE (reference sequence). The CDR3 contains 14 residues. The CDR3 DNA sequence: TGTGCCAGCAGTTTAGCGGGGGGGCAAGAGACCCAGTACTTC. Its protein is CASSLAGGQETQYF.

The CDR3 protein is CASSSPQNTEAFF. DNA for the CDR3: TGTGCCAGCAGCTCACCACAAAACACTGAAGCTTTCTTT. V usage is TRBV5-4 and J usage is TRBJ1-1; D unclear. Germline CDR1 and CDR2: SGHNT and YYREEE (reference sequence). This CDR3 is 13 amino acids long. Trimming removed 3 bases at V and 2 bases at J, with 8 bases between. The full variable domain, completed using reference TRBV5-4 and TRBJ1-1, is ETGVTQSPTHLIKTRGQQVTLRCSSQSGHNTVSWYQQALGQGPQFIFQYYREEENGRGNFPPRFSGLQFPNYSSELNVNALELDDSALYLCASSSPQNTEAFFGQGTRLTVV.

This chain links TRBV7-3 with TRBJ1-1; no firm D call. Trimming removed 2 bases at V and 4 bases at J, with 11 bases between. CDR1 is SGHTA, CDR2 FQGTGA, per germline. CDR3 length: 14 residues. Here the CDR3 DNA reads TGTGCCAGCAGCTTACGGGGAGTACGCACTGAAGCTTTCTTT. This gives the protein CASSLRGVRTEAFF.

This chain joins TRBV5-6 and TRBJ1-1; D gene uncertain. Between the trimmed V and J ends, which lost 3 bases and 4 bases, there was a span of 19 bases. Germline loops: CDR1 SGHDT, CDR2 YYEEEE. CDR3 length: 16 amino acids. CDR3 in DNA: TGTGCCAGCAGCTCCCCGTCTTTGCGCATTAGCACTGAAGCTTTCTTT. Translated: CASSSPSLRISTEAFF.

This chain joins TRBV12-3 or TRBV12-4 and TRBJ1-1; no clear D. Trimming took 5 bases from V and 4 from J, leaving 11 bases between them. The CDR3 is 13 amino acids. The CDR3 here is CASSPTSTTEAFF. DNA of the CDR3: TGTGCCAGCAGTCCTACCTCTACCACTGAAGCTTTCTTT.

This chain joins TRBV4-3 and TRBJ2-7, with D possibly being TRBD2 (5 bases). The CDR3 covers 16 residues. Trimming took 1 base from V and 1 from J, leaving 14 bases between them. Germline CDR1 and CDR2: LGHNA and YSLEER. As DNA, the CDR3 is TGCGCCAGCAGCCAAGGTGAGGGAGCCCCATCCTACGAGCAGTACTTC. It is translated as CASSQGEGAPSYEQYF.

The chain has TRBV30 and TRBJ2-5; D is possibly TRBD2 (5 bases). Germline loops: CDR1 GTSNPN, CDR2 SVGIG (reference sequence). This CDR3 comprises 14 residues. The ends were cut back, 0 bases at V and 4 bases at J, with 12 bases in the middle. The CDR3 nucleotides read TGTGCCTGGAGTGTAAAGGGCGGGTCAGAGACCCAGTACTTC. This gives the protein CAWSVKGGSETQYF.

This clone was observed at least ten times. The V call is TRBV7-3, the J call TRBJ2-7; possibly TRBD2 for D (6 bases). The CDR3 covers 13 residues. The V gene's germline CDR1 is SGHTA and CDR2 FQGTGA. The V gene lost 3 bases and the J gene lost 5 bases, with 11 bases spanning the gap. The CDR3 DNA is TGTGCCAGCAGCTTTTGGGCGGGGCACGAGCAGTACTTC. This translates into CASSFWAGHEQYF.

The DNA for the CDR3 is TGTGCCAGCAGCCAAGATGGGAGCGGCAATGAGCAGTTCTTC. Amino acid sequence: CASSQDGSGNEQFF. The genes are TRBV4-2 and TRBJ2-1, with a possible D match to TRBD2 (5 bases). V lost 0 bases and J lost 6, with 9 bases in between. The V gene's germline CDR1 is LGHNA and CDR2 YNFKEQ. The CDR3 totals 14 residues.

This clone was detected a few times. Other DNA sequences from this sample encode an identical CDR3 as well. The chain combines TRBV10-3 with TRBJ2-5, with a possible D match to TRBD2 (6 bases). Trimming cost V 4 bases and J 3 bases, with 9 bases left between them. Germline CDR1 is ENHRY and CDR2 is SYGVKD. The CDR3 is 13 residues long. The CDR3 nucleotides are TGTGCCATCAGTGGGGGCGGGGAAGAGACCCAGTACTTC. Amino acid sequence: CAISGGGEETQYF.

The rearrangement links TRBV6-2 or TRBV6-3 to TRBJ2-7; 7 bases align to TRBD1. V lost 2 bases and J lost 4; bases outside the gene matches: 2. The CDR3 is 13 residues long. The germline V gene has CDR1 MNHEY and CDR2 SVGEGT. The CDR3 bases are TGTGCCAGCAGTTACACCAGGGGGTACGAGCAGTACTTC. Its protein product is CASSYTRGYEQYF.

This chain links TRBV6-4 with TRBJ2-7; 8 bases line up with TRBD2. The CDR3 covers 16 residues. After removal of 3 bases from V and 6 bases from J, the junction contained 13 bases not matched to a gene. Germline V CDR1 and CDR2: MRHNA, SNTAGT. CDR3 in amino acids: CASSERGEGTYSEQYF. Here the CDR3 DNA reads TGTGCCAGCAGTGAGCGGGGGGAGGGAACCTACTCCGAGCAGTACTTC.